The present entry profiles one T cell receptor (beta chain) with its context. Per the germline V gene, CDR1 is MDHEN and CDR2 is SYDVKM. The CDR3 has 14 amino acids. Trimming cost V 6 bases and J 2 bases, with 11 bases left between them. This sample is drawn from a study of OX40 agonist ivuxolimab in advanced cancers. Study-level information: Age averaged about 66 years (range roughly 20 to 90), and just over 80% were male. Partial responses were achieved by three patients, of whom one had hepatocellular carcinoma and two had cutaneous melanoma.

Only in-frame clones appear in the TCRdb table, and some are missing; sequencing was by immunoSEQ multiplex PCR. The profile covers about 88,000 clones, with around 83% appearing a single time and approximately 0.22% taken by the ten largest. The clonotype was recovered from an adult with an advanced solid tumor such as melanoma, head and neck, liver or kidney cancer. The source was CD4+ or CD8+ T cells sorted from blood, collected in a trial of the OX40 agonist ivuxolimab. The chain employs TRBV28 and TRBJ2-1; D unresolved. The CDR3 spells CASRSTNPYNEQFF. The DNA of the CDR3 is TGTGCCAGCAGATCAACAAATCCCTACAATGAGCAGTTCTTC.